These 30 T cell receptor beta chains originate from one sample sequenced in a study of shared clonotypes between healthy human individuals. TCRdb's table, derived via immunoSEQ multiplex PCR, lists solely in-frame clones and lacks some. The sample holds about a million clones, 77% seen once. Sequenced material: memory CD4+ T cells from PBMCs. Described subset: CD45RA-negative fraction. These receptors all come from a man aged 18 to 35 in good health. Some clones in this sample may be carry-over from other donors' samples.

This clone was counted a few times. The chain is built from TRBV6-6 and TRBJ2-7; D gene unclear. Germline-derived CDR1 and CDR2 are MNHNY and SVGAGI (reference sequence). The germline V and J ends were trimmed by 6 bases and 8 bases, with 14 bases remaining between them. There are 12 residues in the CDR3. CDR3 amino acids: CASSNQLGQQYF. DNA for the CDR3: TGTGCCAGCAGCAATCAACTCGGGCAGCAGTACTTC.

The chain has TRBV4-2 and TRBJ1-1, with a tentative D call TRBD1 (6 bases). CDR1 LGHNA and CDR2 YNFKEQ come from the germline V gene. The CDR3 has 15 residues. Deletions cut 4 bases from V and 2 bases from J, with 14 bases between. The CDR3 sequence is CASSRKGQQNTEAFF. The CDR3 DNA sequence: TGTGCCAGCAGCCGGAAAGGACAGCAAAACACTGAAGCTTTCTTT.

The V call is TRBV7-2, the J call TRBJ2-3; a possible D gene is TRBD2 (6 bases). The CDR3 is 17 amino acids. Germline CDR1 is SGHTA and CDR2 is FQGNSA. Trimming shortened V by 5 bases and J by 2 bases, and 20 bases separated the two germline ends. CDR3 in amino acids: CASSHFGVAAITDTQYF. The CDR3 region has the DNA TGTGCCAGCAGCCACTTTGGGGTAGCGGCGATCACAGATACGCAGTATTTT.

The chain carries TRBV6-5 and TRBJ2-3, with a weak D call TRBD1 (5 bases). The CDR3 totals 12 residues. Germline lookup yields CDR1 MNHEY and CDR2 SVGAGI. Trimming left V 8 bases short and J 2 bases short, with 8 bases between. The DNA of the CDR3 is TGTGCCAGCTGGGGCCACACAGATACGCAGTATTTT. Its translation: CASWGHTDTQYF.

This rearrangement joins TRBV11-2 to TRBJ2-7; 12 bases map to TRBD2. The CDR3 is 18 residues long. Germline V gene data show CDR1 as SGHAT and CDR2 as FQNNGV. Unmatched junction bases numbered 6, after V lost 0 bases and J lost 0 bases. CDR3 loop: CASSLESSGRASSYEQYF. CDR3 coding DNA: TGTGCCAGCAGCTTAGAGTCTAGCGGGAGGGCGAGCTCCTACGAGCAGTACTTC.

V is TRBV5-8 and J is TRBJ2-2; possibly TRBD1 for D (6 bases). The CDR3 has 17 amino acids. Germline-derived CDR1 and CDR2 are SGHTS and YDEGEE. The V and J ends lost 4 bases and 4 bases respectively, with 20 bases between them. CDR3 DNA sequence: TGTGCCAGCAGCACCGAGCCAGGGGCCAGTAGCACCGGGGAGCTGTTTTTT. It specifies CASSTEPGASSTGELFF.

The J gene is TRBJ2-7, the V gene TRBV19; 8 positions match TRBD2. The CDR3 covers 14 residues. Trimming took 5 bases from V and 6 from J; bases not matched to a gene: 9. Germline V gene data show CDR1 as LNHDA and CDR2 as SQIVND (reference sequence). The CDR3 sequence is CASSAHSGRVEQYF. The CDR3 DNA follows: TGTGCCAGTAGTGCCCACAGCGGGAGAGTCGAGCAGTACTTC.

The CDR3 sequence: CASSRGPSSNQPQHF. Written as DNA, the CDR3 is TGTGCCAGCAGCAGGGGTCCTTCTAGCAATCAGCCCCAGCATTTT. J is TRBJ1-5 and V is TRBV9; D may be TRBD1 (5 bases). Trimming took off 4 bases at V and 0 bases at J, with 11 bases between the two ends. This CDR3 is 15 amino acids long. Germline lookup yields CDR1 SGDLS and CDR2 YYNGEE.

Note on this clone: The sample carries other DNA sequences with the same CDR3. The V call is TRBV28, the J call TRBJ1-3, with no clear D. The V end was cut by 3 bases, the J end by 0 bases, with 6 bases between. CDR3 length equals 14 residues. CDR1 is MDHEN, CDR2 SYDVKM, per germline. The CDR3 nucleotides are TGTGCCAGCAGTTTGTACAGCTCTGGAAACACCATATATTTT. It encodes CASSLYSSGNTIYF.

V gene TRBV6-6 combines with J gene TRBJ1-4; perhaps TRBD1 as D (5 bases). Germline V CDR1 and CDR2: MNHNY, SVGAGI (reference sequence). The CDR3 loop spans 13 amino acids. Trimming removed 6 bases from V and 3 bases from J, with 8 bases in between. For the CDR3, the DNA is TGTGCCAGCAGCATCAGGGCTAATGAAAAACTGTTTTTT. Encoded protein: CASSIRANEKLFF.

This clone was recorded many times. J is TRBJ2-7 and V is TRBV19; D is uncertain. The CDR3 covers 14 residues. The V and J ends lost 5 bases and 0 bases respectively, with 11 bases between them. Germline V gene lookup returns CDR1 LNHDA and CDR2 SQIVND (reference sequence). The DNA of the CDR3 is TGTGCCAGTAGTCTGGGAACCAACTCCTACGAGCAGTACTTC. Translating it yields CASSLGTNSYEQYF.

The DNA of the CDR3 is TGTGCCAGCAGTCCGGGGGGAAGCAATCAGCCCCAGCATTTT. This encodes CASSPGGSNQPQHF. The chain recombines TRBV6-1 with TRBJ1-5, with a possible D match to TRBD1 (5 bases). V was shortened by 5 bases and J by 1 base, with 9 bases between the two germline ends. The CDR3 has 14 amino acids. Per the germline V gene, CDR1 is MNHNS and CDR2 is SASEGT.

This clone was recorded once. The CDR3: CATSRERTGYSGQFF. In DNA, the CDR3 is TGTGCCACCAGCAGAGAAAGGACAGGGTACTCGGGGCAGTTCTTC. V gene TRBV15 combines with J gene TRBJ2-1, with 8 bases lining up with TRBD1. CDR3 length equals 15 residues. V lost 0 bases and J lost 12; bases outside the gene matches: 10. The germline gives CDR1 LNHNV, CDR2 YYDKDF (reference sequence).

The gene calls are TRBV7-2 and TRBJ1-3; D might be TRBD1 (6 bases). The CDR3 runs 13 residues. Germline V gene data show CDR1 as SGHTA and CDR2 as FQGNSA. Trimming took 8 bases from V and 2 from J, leaving 10 bases between them. Written as DNA, the CDR3 is TGTGCCAGCTCCCAGGGGACTGGAAACACCATATATTTT. Protein product: CASSQGTGNTIYF.

This chain uses TRBV7-2 with TRBJ2-5; TRBD1 might be the D (5 bases). Germline V gives CDR1 SGHTA, CDR2 FQGNSA. V gave up 5 bases and J gave up 4 bases, with 14 bases separating them. The CDR3 is 14 residues long. In nucleotides, the CDR3 is TGTGCCAGCAGCCCCTCCAGGGCTAGAGAGACCCAGTACTTC. It codes for CASSPSRARETQYF.

The J gene is TRBJ1-1, the V gene TRBV18; TRBD1 agrees at 9 bases. The J segment lost 3 bases and the V segment lost 5 bases, leaving 4 bases of the junction unmatched. Germline V gene lookup returns CDR1 KGHSH and CDR2 LQKENI. The CDR3 is 14 residues long. The CDR3 loop is CASSTDRGYTEAFF. DNA of the CDR3: TGTGCCAGCTCAACTGACAGGGGGTACACTGAAGCTTTCTTT.

The V call is TRBV5-1, the J call TRBJ2-3; 8 bases map to TRBD2. Germline V gene data show CDR1 as SGHRS and CDR2 as YFSETQ. The CDR3 is 16 residues long. The trim removed 4 bases at V and 6 bases at J, leaving 13 bases unmatched. The CDR3 DNA is TGCGCCAGCAGCCCATCTAATGGACGGGAGGGGGATACGCAGTATTTT. Protein sequence: CASSPSNGREGDTQYF.

The chain joins TRBV21-1 to TRBJ1-2; the DNA was not compared with TRBD1, the D call given in the table. TRBV21-1 is deemed a pseudogene. CDR3 length: 13 residues. CDR3 region: CASMTGTLDGYTF. The CDR3 nucleotides read TGTGCCAGCATGACAGGGACCCTCGATGGCTACACCTTC.

The V call is TRBV7-8, the J call TRBJ2-7; the D is unclear. The CDR3 runs to 15 residues. V shed 6 bases and J shed 2 bases, with 17 bases lying between them. Germline V gene lookup returns CDR1 SGHVS and CDR2 FQNEAQ. CDR3 in DNA: TGTGCCAGCAGTTTCCCCCGCTACCCACCCTACGAGCAGTACTTC. Its protein product is CASSFPRYPPYEQYF.

The CDR3 DNA follows: TGTGCCTGGAGTTGGGTCCTGGGGGAGACCCAGTACTTC. This encodes CAWSWVLGETQYF. The chain recombines TRBV30 with TRBJ2-5; D remains unclear. The ends were cut back, 2 bases at V and 5 bases at J, with 12 bases in the middle. This CDR3 has 13 amino acids. Germline V CDR1 and CDR2: GTSNPN, SVGIG (reference sequence). The full variable domain, in which reference TRBV30 and TRBJ2-5 provide the parts outside the CDR3, is SQTIHQWPATLVQPVGSPLSLECTVEGTSNPNLYWYRQAAGRGLQLLFYSVGIGQISSEVPQNLSASRPQDRQFILSSKKLLLSDSGFYLCAWSWVLGETQYFGPGTRLLVL.

V and J are TRBV5-6 and TRBJ2-5, with a possible D match to TRBD2 (6 bases). Trimming removed 0 bases from V and 4 bases from J, with 10 bases in between. CDR1 SGHDT and CDR2 YYEEEE come from the germline V gene. The CDR3 has 14 amino acids. The CDR3 reads CASSLAYGGETQYF. In DNA, the CDR3 is TGTGCCAGCAGCTTGGCGTACGGGGGAGAGACCCAGTACTTC. Using reference TRBV5-6 and TRBJ2-5 for the parts outside the CDR3, the full variable domain is DAGVTQSPTHLIKTRGQQVTLRCSPKSGHDTVSWYQQALGQGPQFIFQYYEEEERQRGNFPDRFSGHQFPNYSSELNVNALLLGDSALYLCASSLAYGGETQYFGPGTRLLVL.

The V and J genes are TRBV5-1 and TRBJ2-7; D remains unclear. CDR1 and CDR2 from the germline V gene are SGHRS and YFSETQ. V lost 5 bases to trimming and J lost 5 bases, with 11 bases between them. There are 12 residues in the CDR3. CDR3 region: CASRDQTDEQYF. The CDR3 DNA reads TGCGCCAGCAGAGACCAGACCGACGAGCAGTACTTC.

This chain links TRBV2 with TRBJ2-1; possibly TRBD2 for D (5 bases). The CDR3 spans 13 residues. V was trimmed by 2 bases and J by 9 bases, leaving 11 bases between them. Germline CDR1 is SNHLY and CDR2 is FYNNEI. This CDR3 is CASSERLATEQFF. In nucleotides, the CDR3 is TGTGCCAGCAGTGAAAGGCTAGCTACTGAGCAGTTCTTC.

This chain connects TRBV7-9 to TRBJ2-1, with TRBD1 as a possible D gene (5 bases). Trimming pared 1 base from V and 1 base from J, leaving 8 bases between. The CDR3 loop spans 15 amino acids. Germline V gives CDR1 SEHNR, CDR2 FQNEAQ (reference sequence). CDR3 nucleotides: TGTGCCAGCAGCTTAGGGACACCGTCCTACAATGAGCAGTTCTTC. It translates to CASSLGTPSYNEQFF.

This clone was recorded many times. The J gene is TRBJ2-1, the V gene TRBV28; no definite D call. The CDR3 totals 13 residues. V lost 2 bases and J 4 bases, leaving 6 bases between the germline ends. Germline V CDR1 and CDR2: MDHEN, SYDVKM. CDR3 DNA: TGTGCCAGCAGTTTAAGGGTTTACAATGAGCAGTTCTTC. Encoded protein: CASSLRVYNEQFF.

A word on this clone: Other DNA sequences in the sample encode the same CDR3. The V gene is TRBV7-2, the J gene TRBJ1-3, with D hard to call. Trimming cost V 3 bases and J 4 bases, with 4 bases left between them. Germline lookup yields CDR1 SGHTA and CDR2 FQGNSA. This CDR3 is 12 amino acids long. The CDR3 loop reads CASSFPGNTIYF. Written as DNA, the CDR3 is TGTGCCAGCAGCTTCCCAGGAAACACCATATATTTT.

V is TRBV5-1 and J is TRBJ2-3; possible D gene TRBD1, 5 bases. In germline, CDR1 is SGHRS, CDR2 YFSETQ. Trimming left V 0 bases short and J 11 bases short, with 13 bases between. This CDR3 spans 13 amino acids. CDR3 sequence: CASSLEGTGMQYF. In DNA, the CDR3 is TGCGCCAGCAGCTTGGAGGGTACAGGTATGCAGTATTTT.

The gene calls are TRBV7-2 and TRBJ1-3; the D is unclear. The CDR3 totals 14 residues. Per the germline V gene, CDR1 is SGHTA and CDR2 is FQGNSA. Trimming cost V 3 bases and J 0 bases, with 6 bases left between them. The CDR3 here is CASSFGSSGNTIYF. The CDR3 DNA follows: TGTGCCAGCAGCTTTGGAAGCTCTGGAAACACCATATATTTT.

The chain joins TRBV6-5 to TRBJ2-2; no clear D. Germline V CDR1 and CDR2: MNHEY, SVGAGI. This CDR3 is built from 13 residues. Trimming removed 8 bases from V and 4 bases from J, with 11 bases in between. The CDR3 sequence: CASAMVVTGELFF. The CDR3 bases are TGTGCCAGCGCGATGGTTGTCACCGGGGAGCTGTTTTTT.

The chain has TRBV28 and TRBJ1-1; D not certain. Germline V CDR1 and CDR2: MDHEN, SYDVKM. CDR3 length: 12 residues. V lost 5 bases, J lost 10 bases, and 14 bases lay in between. This chain's CDR3 is CASSLRTVGAFF. In DNA, the CDR3 is TGTGCCAGCAGTCTAAGGACGGTCGGAGCTTTCTTT.